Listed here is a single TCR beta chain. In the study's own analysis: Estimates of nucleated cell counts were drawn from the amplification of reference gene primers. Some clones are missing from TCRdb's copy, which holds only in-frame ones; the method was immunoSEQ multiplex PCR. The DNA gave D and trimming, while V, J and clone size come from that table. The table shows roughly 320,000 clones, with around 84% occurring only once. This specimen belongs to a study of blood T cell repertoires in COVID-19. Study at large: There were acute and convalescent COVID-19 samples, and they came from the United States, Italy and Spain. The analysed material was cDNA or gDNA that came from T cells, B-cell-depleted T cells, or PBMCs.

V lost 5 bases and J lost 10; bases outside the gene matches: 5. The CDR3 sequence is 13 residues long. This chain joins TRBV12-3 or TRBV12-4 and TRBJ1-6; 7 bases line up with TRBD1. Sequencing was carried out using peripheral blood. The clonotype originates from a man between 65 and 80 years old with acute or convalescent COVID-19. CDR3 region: CASSKTGNSPLHF. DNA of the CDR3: TGTGCCAGCAGTAAGACAGGGAACTCACCCCTCCACTTT.